This TCR beta chain was identified in a study of molecular identifiers for immune sequencing clone quantification. Previously described methods and listed TCR primers produced bulk TCR libraries. TCRdb re-called the PCR reads through MiXCR, storing one row per CDR3 protein. Here the sample spans some 590,000 distinct CDR3 sequences, approximately 24% being singletons. This CDR3 spans 16 amino acids. Germline CDR1 and CDR2: SGHVS and FQNEAQ. Whole-study results and caveats: In naive cells, clones above 20 RNA copies held under 1% of molecules, whereas in effector cells they held over 99%.

Comment on this clonotype: Its antigen remains unidentified. A much larger clone differs from this one at a single base, so this may be a read error.

The sequence was obtained from a human donor in good health. Some libraries in this study had Jurkat cell RNA spiked in. Input material: naive CD8+ T cells from blood, with Jurkat cell RNA spiked in. Subset defined: FACS-sorted CD8+CD4-CCR7+CD45RA+ naive T cells. This chain connects TRBV7-8 to TRBJ2-3, with 7 nucleotides matching TRBD1. CDR3 loop: CASSPAATGFTDAQYF. The CDR3 region has the DNA TGTGCCAGCAGCCCAGCAGCGACAGGGTTCACAGATGCGCAGTATTTT.